This is a list of T cell receptor beta chains from one sample in a study of blood T cell repertoires in COVID-19. Profiling relied on immunoSEQ multiplex PCR, and the TCRdb table lists in-frame clones only, not all of them. Counted here are roughly 35,000 clones, 75% to 90% occurring once; the ten biggest clones make up less than 2%. Sequences were obtained from peripheral blood. Receptors were obtained from a man aged 50 or older with active or convalescent COVID-19. Each CDR3 is given with its conserved first and last residue. The D gene is left open where the match is weak. Clone size is stated in some rows and not others, as once, few, many or a class when expanded.

D gene: -; clone size: -; J gene: TRBJ1-4; V gene: TRBV2; CDR3 DNA: TGTGCCAGCAGTGTACAGGACGGAAATGAAAAACTGTTTTTT; CDR3 protein: CASSVQDGNEKLFF
D gene: -; clone size: once; J gene: TRBJ1-4; V gene: TRBV2; CDR3 DNA: TGTGCCAGTGCCCTAGCGTTTGAAAAACTGTTTTTT; CDR3 protein: CASALAFEKLFF
D gene: TRBD1; clone size: -; J gene: TRBJ1-2; V gene: TRBV11-2; CDR3 DNA: TGTGCCAGCAGCCCGACAGGGGCTGGAGGCTACACCTTC; CDR3 protein: CASSPTGAGGYTF
D gene: TRBD2; clone size: -; J gene: TRBJ2-3; V gene: TRBV28; CDR3 DNA: TGTGCCAGCAGTTTTGAGACTAGCGGGAGGGGAACAGATACGCAGTATTTT; CDR3 protein: CASSFETSGRGTDTQYF
D gene: TRBD2; clone size: -; J gene: TRBJ2-7; V gene: TRBV7-3; CDR3 DNA: TGTGCCAGCAGCCGTGATAGCGGGAGGACCCACGAGCAGTACTTC; CDR3 protein: CASSRDSGRTHEQYF
D gene: -; clone size: once; J gene: TRBJ2-3; V gene: TRBV13; CDR3 DNA: TGTGCCAGCAGCTCCCGGGCAGATACGCAGTATTTT; CDR3 protein: CASSSRADTQYF
D gene: TRBD2; clone size: -; J gene: TRBJ2-2; V gene: TRBV19; CDR3 DNA: TGTGCCAGTAGTATAGGTAATCGACGGCTAGCGGGACTCACCGGGGAGCTGTTTTTT; CDR3 protein: CASSIGNRRLAGLTGELFF
D gene: TRBD1; clone size: -; J gene: TRBJ2-7; V gene: TRBV6-1; CDR3 DNA: TGTGCCAGCAGTGACCGACAGGGCTCCTTCTCCTACGAGCAGTACTTC; CDR3 protein: CASSDRQGSFSYEQYF
D gene: TRBD2; clone size: -; J gene: TRBJ2-7; V gene: TRBV6-5; CDR3 DNA: TGTGCCAGCCATGGAGGCCTAGCGGAGTCATACGAGCAGTACTTC; CDR3 protein: CASHGGLAESYEQYF
D gene: -; clone size: -; J gene: TRBJ2-1; V gene: TRBV6-2/TRBV6-3; CDR3 DNA: TGTGCCAGCAGTAAGAGGGCAGTAGGGCCTTACAATGAGCAGTTCTTC; CDR3 protein: CASSKRAVGPYNEQFF
D gene: -; clone size: -; J gene: TRBJ1-5; V gene: TRBV5-4; CDR3 DNA: TGTGCCAGCAGCTTGCGGGGGATCAATCAGCCCCAGCATTTT; CDR3 protein: CASSLRGINQPQHF
D gene: -; clone size: once; J gene: TRBJ2-7; V gene: TRBV5-1; CDR3 DNA: TGCGCCAGCAGCTTGGACGGGGTATCCTTTTACGAGCAGTACTTC; CDR3 protein: CASSLDGVSFYEQYF
D gene: TRBD2; clone size: -; J gene: TRBJ2-5; V gene: TRBV27; CDR3 DNA: TGTGCCAGCAGTTCCTACCTCGGACTAGCGGGAAAAGAGACCCAGTACTTC; CDR3 protein: CASSSYLGLAGKETQYF
D gene: -; clone size: -; J gene: TRBJ1-1; V gene: TRBV7-9; CDR3 DNA: TGTGCCAGCAGCTTAGAGGGCCGAAGCGGCACTGAAGCTTTCTTT; CDR3 protein: CASSLEGRSGTEAFF
D gene: TRBD2; clone size: -; J gene: TRBJ2-2; V gene: TRBV7-2; CDR3 DNA: TGTGCCAGCAGCTCCGGCCTAGCGGGAGTCGGGGAGCTGTTTTTT; CDR3 protein: CASSSGLAGVGELFF
D gene: TRBD1; clone size: once; J gene: TRBJ1-4; V gene: TRBV28; CDR3 DNA: TGTGCCACCCAGCCGCCACTTATTGCTAAGGGGGCAAAAAGAAATGAAAAACTGTTTTTT; CDR3 protein: CATQPPLIAKGAKRNEKLFF
D gene: TRBD2; clone size: few; J gene: TRBJ2-1; V gene: TRBV14; CDR3 DNA: TGTGCCAGCAGCCATCCCACACGACTAGCGGGAGGACGAGCTTCCTACAATGAGCAGTTCTTC; CDR3 protein: CASSHPTRLAGGRASYNEQFF
D gene: TRBD1; clone size: -; J gene: TRBJ1-4; V gene: TRBV4-3; CDR3 DNA: TGCGCCAGCCGGGAGACAGGGGGCGTTGAAAAACTGTTTTTT; CDR3 protein: CASRETGGVEKLFF
D gene: TRBD1; clone size: -; J gene: TRBJ1-6; V gene: TRBV27; CDR3 DNA: TGTGCCAGCAGGCTTACGGGACAGACTTCACCCCTCCACTTT; CDR3 protein: CASRLTGQTSPLHF
D gene: -; clone size: once; J gene: TRBJ2-1; V gene: TRBV19; CDR3 DNA: TGTGCCAGTAGTAGGACTTATGACAATGAGCAGTTCTTC; CDR3 protein: CASSRTYDNEQFF
D gene: TRBD2; clone size: -; J gene: TRBJ2-7; V gene: TRBV5-1; CDR3 DNA: TGCGCCAGCAGCCCCGGGACTAGCGGAGGATACGAGCAGTACTTC; CDR3 protein: CASSPGTSGGYEQYF
D gene: -; clone size: -; J gene: TRBJ2-5; V gene: TRBV19; CDR3 DNA: TGTGCCAGTAGTATAGATCGAACGGGAAGGGAGACCCAGTACTTC; CDR3 protein: CASSIDRTGRETQYF
D gene: TRBD1; clone size: -; J gene: TRBJ1-3; V gene: TRBV9; CDR3 DNA: TGTGCCAGCAGCGCGGGACAGTTTGGAAACACCATATATTTT; CDR3 protein: CASSAGQFGNTIYF
D gene: TRBD2; clone size: -; J gene: TRBJ2-1; V gene: TRBV11-2; CDR3 DNA: TGTGCCAGCAGCTTAGTGTCTAGCGGGGACAATGAGCAGTTCTTC; CDR3 protein: CASSLVSSGDNEQFF
D gene: TRBD2; clone size: -; J gene: TRBJ2-1; V gene: TRBV5-1; CDR3 DNA: TGCGCCAGCAGCCCAACCGGGACTAGCGGCTATGATGAGCAGTTCTTC; CDR3 protein: CASSPTGTSGYDEQFF
D gene: TRBD1; clone size: -; J gene: TRBJ1-6; V gene: TRBV2; CDR3 DNA: TGTGCCAGCAGAAGGGCTGGACAGGGAAATTCACCCCTCCACTTT; CDR3 protein: CASRRAGQGNSPLHF
D gene: TRBD2; clone size: -; J gene: TRBJ2-7; V gene: TRBV10-3; CDR3 DNA: TGTGCCATCAGTGTTAGCGGGTCCCCATCCGAGCAGTACTTC; CDR3 protein: CAISVSGSPSEQYF
D gene: TRBD2; clone size: -; J gene: TRBJ2-7; V gene: TRBV28; CDR3 DNA: TGTGCCAGCACGACTAGCGGGAGAAAAAGGGTGAGCTACGAGCAGTACTTC; CDR3 protein: CASTTSGRKRVSYEQYF
D gene: -; clone size: -; J gene: TRBJ2-1; V gene: TRBV6-5; CDR3 DNA: TGTGCCAGCAGTTACGTCCCAGGCAGGAATGAGCAGTTCTTC; CDR3 protein: CASSYVPGRNEQFF
D gene: -; clone size: once; J gene: TRBJ2-3; V gene: TRBV5-5; CDR3 DNA: TGTGCCAGCAGCTTGGTTTCTTCCCCTAGCACAGATACGCAGTATTTT; CDR3 protein: CASSLVSSPSTDTQYF
D gene: -; clone size: -; J gene: TRBJ2-5; V gene: TRBV24-1; CDR3 DNA: TGTGCCACCAGTGATTTTTCCAGGGTGGGTCAAGAGACCCAGTACTTC; CDR3 protein: CATSDFSRVGQETQYF
D gene: TRBD2; clone size: -; J gene: TRBJ2-3; V gene: TRBV4-3; CDR3 DNA: TGCGCCAGCAGCTACGGACTAGCGGGAGGAGGCAGGACAGATACGCAGTATTTT; CDR3 protein: CASSYGLAGGGRTDTQYF
D gene: TRBD1; clone size: once; J gene: TRBJ2-1; V gene: TRBV7-2; CDR3 DNA: TGTGCCAGCAGCTTAGTAGTGGACAGGGGGGTCAATGAGCAGTTCTTC; CDR3 protein: CASSLVVDRGVNEQFF
D gene: -; clone size: once; J gene: TRBJ1-1; V gene: TRBV6-5; CDR3 DNA: TGTGCCACGTGGGGGGGGCGAGGAACTGAAGCTTTCTTT; CDR3 protein: CATWGGRGTEAFF
D gene: TRBD1; clone size: -; J gene: TRBJ2-3; V gene: TRBV7-9; CDR3 DNA: TGTGCCAGCAGCTTAGGACAGGGTCTTGGCACAGATACGCAGTATTTT; CDR3 protein: CASSLGQGLGTDTQYF
D gene: -; clone size: once; J gene: TRBJ2-7; V gene: TRBV7-2; CDR3 DNA: TGTGCCAGCAGCCCCCCTGGCGGGTATGGCTACGAGCAGTACTTC; CDR3 protein: CASSPPGGYGYEQYF
D gene: -; clone size: -; J gene: TRBJ1-2; V gene: TRBV29-1; CDR3 DNA: TGCAGCGTTAAAGACGGCGACAATCATGGCTACACCTTC; CDR3 protein: CSVKDGDNHGYTF
D gene: -; clone size: few; J gene: TRBJ2-1; V gene: TRBV10-2; CDR3 DNA: TGCGCCAGCAGTCGTCTGGGCGGACAATCGGGCTTTGAGCAGTTCTTC; CDR3 protein: CASSRLGGQSGFEQFF
D gene: -; clone size: -; J gene: TRBJ2-3; V gene: TRBV5-5; CDR3 DNA: TGTGCCAGCAGCTTGGATTCTAGCACAGATACGCAGTATTTT; CDR3 protein: CASSLDSSTDTQYF
D gene: TRBD2; clone size: -; J gene: TRBJ2-1; V gene: TRBV7-9; CDR3 DNA: TGTGCCAGCAGCTTGAGTCTAGCGGGAGCCTACAATGAGCAGTTCTTC; CDR3 protein: CASSLSLAGAYNEQFF
D gene: TRBD1; clone size: -; J gene: TRBJ2-7; V gene: TRBV7-2; CDR3 DNA: TGTGCCAGCAGCTATAAAGGGGGCTCCCTCTCCTACGAGCAGTACTTC; CDR3 protein: CASSYKGGSLSYEQYF
D gene: TRBD1; clone size: -; J gene: TRBJ2-5; V gene: TRBV18; CDR3 DNA: TGTGCCAGCTCACCAGGTCGCGGCTACAGGGGGAAGACCCAGTACTTC; CDR3 protein: CASSPGRGYRGKTQYF
D gene: -; clone size: -; J gene: TRBJ1-3; V gene: TRBV28; CDR3 DNA: TGTGCCAGCAGTTTATCAGAGGGAAGAAACACCATATATTTT; CDR3 protein: CASSLSEGRNTIYF
D gene: TRBD1; clone size: -; J gene: TRBJ1-2; V gene: TRBV5-1; CDR3 DNA: TGCGCCAGCAGCCCCGGACAGGCTGGTAACTATGGCTACACCTTC; CDR3 protein: CASSPGQAGNYGYTF
D gene: TRBD1; clone size: -; J gene: TRBJ1-5; V gene: TRBV27; CDR3 DNA: TGTGCCAGCAGTCCCTCTCCTCCGGGACAGGATCAGCCCCAGCATTTT; CDR3 protein: CASSPSPPGQDQPQHF
D gene: -; clone size: -; J gene: TRBJ2-2; V gene: TRBV27; CDR3 DNA: TGTGCCAGCAGTTTGACAGGGAACACCGGGGAGCTGTTTTTT; CDR3 protein: CASSLTGNTGELFF